These 9 T cell receptor beta chains originate from one sample sequenced in a study of vaccination effects on CD4 cells after COVID-19. These receptors are not linked to any known antigen. CD4+ T cell isolation took place after 10 days of culture. Here immunoSEQ multiplex PCR was the method, and the copy in TCRdb shows in-frame clones only, minus some. The repertoire consists of tens of thousands of clones, with approximately 78% occurring once and the leading ten covering roughly 25%. The sequenced sample was CD4+ T cells from PBMCs cultured without peptide, obtained before COVID-19 vaccination. Receptor source: a human donor who had a prior SARS-CoV-2 infection.

V usage is TRBV24-1 and J usage is TRBJ2-3; D is possibly TRBD1 (5 bases). V shed 4 bases and J shed 2 bases, with 15 bases lying between them. Germline V gives CDR1 KGHDR, CDR2 SFDVKD. The CDR3 contains 16 residues. CDR3 amino acids: CATSESDSSFTDTQYF. CDR3 DNA: TGTGCCACCAGTGAATCCGACAGTTCGTTCACAGATACGCAGTATTTT.

This clone was detected a few times. The J gene is TRBJ1-2, the V gene TRBV7-2; a possible D gene is TRBD1 (6 bases). Germline lookup yields CDR1 SGHTA and CDR2 FQGNSA. With 5 bases removed from V and 7 bases from J, the gap between germline ends came to 20 bases. This CDR3 has 15 residues. This CDR3 is CASSAQGQFSAGYTF. The CDR3 region has the DNA TGTGCCAGCAGCGCACAGGGCCAATTTTCGGCTGGCTACACCTTC.

By proportion, this clone is large (0.1 to 1%). The V and J genes are TRBV30 and TRBJ2-7; no clear D gene. This CDR3 is 12 amino acids long. CDR1 and CDR2 from the germline V gene are GTSNPN and SVGIG (reference sequence). V was pared by 3 bases and J by 2 bases, with 8 bases between. CDR3 sequence reads: CAWRAVPYEQYF. In nucleotides, the CDR3 is TGTGCCTGGAGGGCAGTCCCCTACGAGCAGTACTTC.

This clone occurred a few times. The chain recombines TRBV5-4 with TRBJ2-7; D ambiguous. The CDR3 sequence is 13 residues long. Trimming took off 3 bases at V and 7 bases at J, with 14 bases between the two ends. The V gene's germline CDR1 is SGHNT and CDR2 YYREEE (reference sequence). The CDR3 DNA is TGTGCCAGCAGCTGGGCCCCCCCCTTGGAGCAGTACTTC. Amino acids: CASSWAPPLEQYF.

The chain is built from TRBV7-8 and TRBJ2-2; tentatively, D is TRBD1 (6 bases). Germline loops: CDR1 SGHVS, CDR2 FQNEAQ. The germline V and J ends were trimmed by 5 bases and 7 bases, with 17 bases remaining between them. This CDR3 region has 15 residues. The DNA for the CDR3 is TGTGCCAGCAGCCGCGGCAGGGGAGAGGTCGGGGAGCTGTTTTTT. As protein: CASSRGRGEVGELFF.

This clone appeared a few times. The rearrangement uses TRBV7-2 and TRBJ1-2, with 10 positions matching TRBD1. V lost 5 bases, J lost 3 bases, and 9 bases stayed unmatched. Germline V lookup: CDR1 SGHTA, CDR2 FQGNSA. CDR3 length equals 16 residues. CDR3 protein: CASSPLRDRGYYGYTF. The CDR3, as DNA: TGTGCCAGCAGCCCACTACGGGACAGGGGATACTATGGCTACACCTTC.

The gene calls are TRBV7-2 and TRBJ2-1, with 13 bases identical to TRBD2. Unmatched junction bases numbered 5, after V lost 2 bases and J lost 7 bases. This CDR3 comprises 16 residues. CDR1 SGHTA and CDR2 FQGNSA come from the germline V gene. The CDR3 sequence is CASSLSLAGGYNEQFF. CDR3 DNA: TGTGCCAGCAGCTTATCACTAGCGGGAGGGTATAATGAGCAGTTCTTC.

This chain links TRBV19 with TRBJ2-1; a possible D gene is TRBD1 (5 bases). CDR3 length equals 17 residues. Trimming stripped 7 bases from V and 5 bases from J, with 24 bases between. Germline V gene sequence: CDR1 LNHDA, CDR2 SQIVND (reference sequence). Written as DNA, the CDR3 is TGTGCCAGTACCACACCCCAGGGCAGCAAGGGGAACAATGAGCAGTTCTTC. Amino acids: CASTTPQGSKGNNEQFF.

The chain uses TRBV3-1 (or the pseudogene TRBV3-2) and TRBJ2-7, with TRBD2 identical over 7 bases. The CDR3 has 13 amino acids. Germline V gene data show CDR1 as LGHDT and CDR2 as YNNKEL (reference sequence). V shed 4 bases, J shed 2 bases, and the junction held 2 bases outside the gene matches. The chain's CDR3 is CASSRGLAYEQYF. CDR3 in DNA: TGTGCCAGCAGCCGTGGACTAGCCTACGAGCAGTACTTC.